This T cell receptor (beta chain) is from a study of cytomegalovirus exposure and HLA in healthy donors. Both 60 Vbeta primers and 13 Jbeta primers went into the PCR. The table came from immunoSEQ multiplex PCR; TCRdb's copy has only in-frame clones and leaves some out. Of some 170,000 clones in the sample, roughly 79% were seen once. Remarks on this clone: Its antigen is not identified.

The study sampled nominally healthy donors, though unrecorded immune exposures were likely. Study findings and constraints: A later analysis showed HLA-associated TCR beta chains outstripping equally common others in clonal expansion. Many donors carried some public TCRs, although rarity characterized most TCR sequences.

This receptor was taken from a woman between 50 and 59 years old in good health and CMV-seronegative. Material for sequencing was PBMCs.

The CDR3 protein is CASSLATFATYNEQFF. CDR3 sequence (DNA): TGTGCCAGCAGCTTGGCCACTTTTGCAACCTACAATGAGCAGTTCTTC. The V and J genes are TRBV5-4 and TRBJ2-1; D ambiguous. In germline, CDR1 is SGHNT, CDR2 YYREEE (reference sequence). CDR3 length: 16 residues. Between the trimmed V and J ends, which lost 0 bases and 2 bases, there was a span of 12 bases.